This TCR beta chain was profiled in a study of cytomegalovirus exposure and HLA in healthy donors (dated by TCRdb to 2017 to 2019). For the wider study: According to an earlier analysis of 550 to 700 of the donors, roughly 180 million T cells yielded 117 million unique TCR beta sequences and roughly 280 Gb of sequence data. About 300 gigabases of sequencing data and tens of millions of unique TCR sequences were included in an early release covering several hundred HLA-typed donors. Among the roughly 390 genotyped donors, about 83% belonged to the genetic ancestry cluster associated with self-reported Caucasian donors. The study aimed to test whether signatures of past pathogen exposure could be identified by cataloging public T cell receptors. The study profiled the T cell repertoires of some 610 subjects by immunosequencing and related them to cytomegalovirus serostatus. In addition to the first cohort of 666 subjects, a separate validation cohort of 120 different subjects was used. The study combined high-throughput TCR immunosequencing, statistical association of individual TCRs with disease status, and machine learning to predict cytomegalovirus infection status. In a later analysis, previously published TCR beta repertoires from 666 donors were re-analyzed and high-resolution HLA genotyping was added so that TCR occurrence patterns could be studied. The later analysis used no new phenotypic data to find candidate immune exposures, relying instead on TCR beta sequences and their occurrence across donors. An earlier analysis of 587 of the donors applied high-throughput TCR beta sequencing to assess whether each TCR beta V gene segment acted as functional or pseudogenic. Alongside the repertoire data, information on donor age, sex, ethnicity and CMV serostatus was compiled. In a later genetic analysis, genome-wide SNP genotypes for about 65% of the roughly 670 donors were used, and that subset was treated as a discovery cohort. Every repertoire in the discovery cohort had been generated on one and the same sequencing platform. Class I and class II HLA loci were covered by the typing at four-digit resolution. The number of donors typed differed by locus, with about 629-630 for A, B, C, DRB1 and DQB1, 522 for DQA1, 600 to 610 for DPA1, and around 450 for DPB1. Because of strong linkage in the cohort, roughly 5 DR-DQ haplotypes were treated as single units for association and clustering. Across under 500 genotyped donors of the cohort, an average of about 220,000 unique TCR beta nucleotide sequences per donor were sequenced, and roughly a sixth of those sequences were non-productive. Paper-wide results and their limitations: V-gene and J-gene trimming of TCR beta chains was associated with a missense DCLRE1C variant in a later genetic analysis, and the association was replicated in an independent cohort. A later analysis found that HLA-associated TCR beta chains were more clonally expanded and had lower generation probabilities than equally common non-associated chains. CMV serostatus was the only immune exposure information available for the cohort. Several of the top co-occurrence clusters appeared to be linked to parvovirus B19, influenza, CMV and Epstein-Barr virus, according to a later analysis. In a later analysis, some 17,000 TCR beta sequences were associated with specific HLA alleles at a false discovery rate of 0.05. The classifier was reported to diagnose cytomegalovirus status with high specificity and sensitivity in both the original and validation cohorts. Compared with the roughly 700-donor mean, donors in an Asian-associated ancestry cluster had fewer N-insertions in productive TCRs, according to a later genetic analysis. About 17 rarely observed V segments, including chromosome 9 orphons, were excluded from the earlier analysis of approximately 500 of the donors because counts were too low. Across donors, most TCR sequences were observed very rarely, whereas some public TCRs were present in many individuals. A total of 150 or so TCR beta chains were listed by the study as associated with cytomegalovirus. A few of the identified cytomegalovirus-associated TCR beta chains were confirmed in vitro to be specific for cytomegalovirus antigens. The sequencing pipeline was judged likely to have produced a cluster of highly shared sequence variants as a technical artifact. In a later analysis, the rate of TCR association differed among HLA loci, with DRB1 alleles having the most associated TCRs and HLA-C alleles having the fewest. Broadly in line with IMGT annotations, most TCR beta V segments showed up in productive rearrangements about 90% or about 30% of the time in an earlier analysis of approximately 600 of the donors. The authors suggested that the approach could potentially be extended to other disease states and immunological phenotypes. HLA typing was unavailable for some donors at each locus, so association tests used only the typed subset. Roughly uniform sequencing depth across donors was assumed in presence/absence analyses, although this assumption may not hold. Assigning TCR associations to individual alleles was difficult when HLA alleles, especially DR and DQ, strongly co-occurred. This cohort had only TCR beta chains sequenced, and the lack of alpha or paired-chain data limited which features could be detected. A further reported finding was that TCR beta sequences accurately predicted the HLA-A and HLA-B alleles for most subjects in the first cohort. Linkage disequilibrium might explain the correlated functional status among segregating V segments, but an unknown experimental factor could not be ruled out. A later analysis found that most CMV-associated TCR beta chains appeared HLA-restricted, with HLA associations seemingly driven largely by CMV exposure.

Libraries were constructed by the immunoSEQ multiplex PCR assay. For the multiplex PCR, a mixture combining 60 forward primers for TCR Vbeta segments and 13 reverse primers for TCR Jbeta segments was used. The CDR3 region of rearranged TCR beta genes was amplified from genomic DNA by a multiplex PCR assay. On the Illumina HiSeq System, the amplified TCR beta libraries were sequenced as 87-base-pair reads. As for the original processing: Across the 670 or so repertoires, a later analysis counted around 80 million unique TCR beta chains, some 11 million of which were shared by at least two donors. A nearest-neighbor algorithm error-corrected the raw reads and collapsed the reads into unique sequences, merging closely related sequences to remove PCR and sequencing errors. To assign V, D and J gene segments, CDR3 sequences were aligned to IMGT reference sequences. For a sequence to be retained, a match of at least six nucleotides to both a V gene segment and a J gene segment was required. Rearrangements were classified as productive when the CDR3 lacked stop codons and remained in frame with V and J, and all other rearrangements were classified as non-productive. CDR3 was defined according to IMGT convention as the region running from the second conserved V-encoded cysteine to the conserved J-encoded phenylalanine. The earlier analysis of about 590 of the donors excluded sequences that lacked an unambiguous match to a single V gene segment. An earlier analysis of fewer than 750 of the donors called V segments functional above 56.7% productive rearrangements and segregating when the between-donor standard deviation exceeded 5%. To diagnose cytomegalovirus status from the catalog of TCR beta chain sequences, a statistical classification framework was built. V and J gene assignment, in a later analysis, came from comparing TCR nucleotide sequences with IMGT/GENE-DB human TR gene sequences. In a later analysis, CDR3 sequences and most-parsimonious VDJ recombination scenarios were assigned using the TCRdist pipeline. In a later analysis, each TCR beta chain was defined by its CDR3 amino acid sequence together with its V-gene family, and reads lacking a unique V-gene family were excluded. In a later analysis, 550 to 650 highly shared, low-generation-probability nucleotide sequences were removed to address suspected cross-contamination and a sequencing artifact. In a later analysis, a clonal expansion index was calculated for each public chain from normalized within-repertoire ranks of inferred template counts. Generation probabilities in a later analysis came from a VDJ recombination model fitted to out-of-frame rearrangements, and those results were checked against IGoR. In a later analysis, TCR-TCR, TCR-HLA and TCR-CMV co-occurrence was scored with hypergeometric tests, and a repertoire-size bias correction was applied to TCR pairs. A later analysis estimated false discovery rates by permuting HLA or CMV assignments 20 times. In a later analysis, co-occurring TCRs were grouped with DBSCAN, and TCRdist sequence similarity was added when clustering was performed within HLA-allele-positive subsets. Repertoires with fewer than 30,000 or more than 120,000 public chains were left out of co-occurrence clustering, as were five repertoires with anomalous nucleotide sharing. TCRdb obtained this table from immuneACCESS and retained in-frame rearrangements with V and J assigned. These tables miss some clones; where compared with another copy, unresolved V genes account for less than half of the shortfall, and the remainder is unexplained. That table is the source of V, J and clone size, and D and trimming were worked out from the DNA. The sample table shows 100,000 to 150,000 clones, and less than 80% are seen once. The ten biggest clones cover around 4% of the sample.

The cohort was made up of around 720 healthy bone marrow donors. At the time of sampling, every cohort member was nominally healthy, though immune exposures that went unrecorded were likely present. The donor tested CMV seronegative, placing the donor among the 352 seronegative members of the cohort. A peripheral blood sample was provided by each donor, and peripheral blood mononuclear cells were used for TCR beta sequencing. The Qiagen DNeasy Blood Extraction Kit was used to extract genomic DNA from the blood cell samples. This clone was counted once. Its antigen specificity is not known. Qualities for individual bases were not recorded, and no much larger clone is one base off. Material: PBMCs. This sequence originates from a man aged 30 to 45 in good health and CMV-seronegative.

The sequence in DNA is TGTGCCAGCAGCCAACAGGACAGGGGGGTTTCACCCCTCCACTTT. Translated, it gives CASSQQDRGVSPLHF. The chain uses TRBV14 and TRBJ1-6; TRBD1 agrees with 10 junctional bases. The CDR3 runs 15 amino acids, cysteine and phenylalanine included. Only the CDR3 portion is preserved as DNA: 45 bases, with reading frame beginning at the first base. CDR1 SGHDN and CDR2 FVKESK are derived from the germline V gene. Compared with germline, V lacks 2 bases and J lacks 9 bases; bases without a gene match: 4.